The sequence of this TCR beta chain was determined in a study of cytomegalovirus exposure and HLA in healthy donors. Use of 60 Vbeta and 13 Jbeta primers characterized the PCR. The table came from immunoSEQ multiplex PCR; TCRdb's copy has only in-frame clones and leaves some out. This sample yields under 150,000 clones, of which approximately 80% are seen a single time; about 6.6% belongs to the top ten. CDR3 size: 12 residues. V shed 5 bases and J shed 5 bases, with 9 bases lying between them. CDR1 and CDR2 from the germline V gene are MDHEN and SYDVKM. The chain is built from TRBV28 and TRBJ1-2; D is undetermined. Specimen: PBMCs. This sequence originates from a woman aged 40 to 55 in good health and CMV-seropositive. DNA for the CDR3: TGTGCCAGCAGTCTCGGGAGGTATGGCTACACCTTC. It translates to CASSLGRYGYTF.